This is a list of T cell receptor beta chains from one sample in a study of T cell responses to AZD1222 COVID-19 vaccine. The data were produced by immunoSEQ multiplex PCR, yet TCRdb's version contains in-frame clones alone and is incomplete. The sample contains 100,000 to 150,000 clones, 75% to 90% of which appear only once. The sample in question was peripheral blood, obtained on day 0 of AZD1222 vaccination. Receptors were obtained from an adult in good health. Each CDR3 is given with its conserved first and last residue. The order of the fields is V gene, clone size, CDR3 length, D gene, J gene, CDR3 DNA, CDR3 protein. The D gene is left open where the match is weak. Clone sizes are given selectively: once, few, many, or a class where the clone is expanded.

v_call: TRBV29-1
clone_size: .
cdr3_length: 13
d_call: TRBD1
j_call: TRBJ2-5
cdr3_nt: TGCAGCGTTGAGGGGACAGGGATGGAGACCCAGTACTTC
cdr3_aa: CSVEGTGMETQYF

v_call: TRBV7-2
clone_size: .
cdr3_length: 14
d_call: TRBD1
j_call: TRBJ1-2
cdr3_nt: TGTGCCAGCAGCTCGCCGGGACAGGTCACCGGCTACACCTTC
cdr3_aa: CASSSPGQVTGYTF

v_call: TRBV27
clone_size: .
cdr3_length: 15
d_call: .
j_call: TRBJ2-1
cdr3_nt: TGTGCCACCTCATTGGGGTTGGGCGCCTACAATGAGCAGTTCTTC
cdr3_aa: CATSLGLGAYNEQFF

v_call: TRBV7-7
clone_size: .
cdr3_length: 15
d_call: TRBD2
j_call: TRBJ2-7
cdr3_nt: TGTGCCAGCAGCCCCTCACTAGCGGTAAACGGCGAGCAGTACTTC
cdr3_aa: CASSPSLAVNGEQYF

v_call: TRBV7-9
clone_size: .
cdr3_length: 15
d_call: .
j_call: TRBJ2-3
cdr3_nt: TGTGCCAGCAGCTTACTGGCTAGCGGCACAGATACGCAGTATTTT
cdr3_aa: CASSLLASGTDTQYF

v_call: TRBV6-2/TRBV6-3
clone_size: .
cdr3_length: 15
d_call: .
j_call: TRBJ2-7
cdr3_nt: TGTGCCAGCAGCCTAATGGGGATTGTTCCCCGCGAGCAGTACTTC
cdr3_aa: CASSLMGIVPREQYF

v_call: TRBV10-3
clone_size: .
cdr3_length: 14
d_call: TRBD2
j_call: TRBJ2-7
cdr3_nt: TGTGCCATCAATCAAGGACTAGCGGGGGACGAGCAGTACTTC
cdr3_aa: CAINQGLAGDEQYF

v_call: TRBV28
clone_size: .
cdr3_length: 13
d_call: .
j_call: TRBJ1-4
cdr3_nt: TGTGCCAGCAGCTCGGGGGGGGATGAAAAACTGTTTTTT
cdr3_aa: CASSSGGDEKLFF

v_call: TRBV2
clone_size: .
cdr3_length: 14
d_call: TRBD1
j_call: TRBJ1-2
cdr3_nt: TGTGCCAGCAGGGACCGTGGAGGGGGCTGGGGCTACACCTTC
cdr3_aa: CASRDRGGGWGYTF

v_call: TRBV27
clone_size: .
cdr3_length: 12
d_call: .
j_call: TRBJ1-1
cdr3_nt: TGTGCCAGCAGTTCCGCCGGACTAGAAGCTTTCTTT
cdr3_aa: CASSSAGLEAFF

v_call: TRBV27
clone_size: .
cdr3_length: 16
d_call: .
j_call: TRBJ2-7
cdr3_nt: TGTGCCAGCAGTTTATCGGAAGGGACGGTTTCCTACGAGCAGTACTTC
cdr3_aa: CASSLSEGTVSYEQYF

v_call: TRBV19
clone_size: .
cdr3_length: 14
d_call: TRBD2
j_call: TRBJ2-7
cdr3_nt: TGTGCCAGTAGTGGGCTAGCGGGGGGAACCGAGCAGTACTTC
cdr3_aa: CASSGLAGGTEQYF

v_call: TRBV10-1
clone_size: .
cdr3_length: 15
d_call: .
j_call: TRBJ1-2
cdr3_nt: TGCGCCAGCAGTGAGTCGAAGGGGTCGTACTATGGCTACACCTTC
cdr3_aa: CASSESKGSYYGYTF

v_call: TRBV9
clone_size: .
cdr3_length: 16
d_call: TRBD2
j_call: TRBJ2-1
cdr3_nt: TGTGCCAGCAGCCCCCGACTAGCGGGATTTGTGAATGAGCAGTTCTTC
cdr3_aa: CASSPRLAGFVNEQFF

v_call: TRBV5-1
clone_size: .
cdr3_length: 15
d_call: .
j_call: TRBJ1-6
cdr3_nt: TGCGCCAGCAGCTTGAACCCCAGGGGAAATTCACCCCTCCACTTT
cdr3_aa: CASSLNPRGNSPLHF

v_call: TRBV7-3
clone_size: once
cdr3_length: 15
d_call: .
j_call: TRBJ1-3
cdr3_nt: TGTGCCAGCAGCAAGATCGGGGGGTCTGGAAACACCATATATTTT
cdr3_aa: CASSKIGGSGNTIYF

v_call: TRBV28
clone_size: .
cdr3_length: 13
d_call: TRBD1
j_call: TRBJ2-5
cdr3_nt: TGTGCCAGCAGTACAGGGGGCGTGGAGACCCAGTACTTC
cdr3_aa: CASSTGGVETQYF

v_call: TRBV28
clone_size: .
cdr3_length: 15
d_call: .
j_call: TRBJ2-7
cdr3_nt: TGTGCCAGCAGTTTTGGAAGCGGTAGCTCCTACGAGCAGTACTTC
cdr3_aa: CASSFGSGSSYEQYF

v_call: TRBV7-2
clone_size: .
cdr3_length: 15
d_call: TRBD2
j_call: TRBJ2-1
cdr3_nt: TGTGCCAGCATGCTCCGGGGGGGGCCCTACAATGAGCAGTTCTTC
cdr3_aa: CASMLRGGPYNEQFF

v_call: TRBV7-3
clone_size: .
cdr3_length: 14
d_call: TRBD2
j_call: TRBJ2-7
cdr3_nt: TGTGCCAGCAGCCCCACCGGGGGGTATATTGAGCAGTACTTC
cdr3_aa: CASSPTGGYIEQYF

v_call: TRBV6-5
clone_size: .
cdr3_length: 16
d_call: TRBD2
j_call: TRBJ2-3
cdr3_nt: TGTGCCAGCAGTTACCCGGGGGGGAGTCCCACAGATACGCAGTATTTT
cdr3_aa: CASSYPGGSPTDTQYF

v_call: TRBV28
clone_size: .
cdr3_length: 14
d_call: TRBD1
j_call: TRBJ1-1
cdr3_nt: TGTGCCAGCAGTCTGGGACAGGGGTACACTGAAGCTTTCTTT
cdr3_aa: CASSLGQGYTEAFF

v_call: TRBV7-6
clone_size: .
cdr3_length: 15
d_call: TRBD2
j_call: TRBJ2-5
cdr3_nt: TGTGCCAGCAGCCAGAGGACTAGCACCCAAGAGACCCAGTACTTC
cdr3_aa: CASSQRTSTQETQYF

v_call: TRBV10-3
clone_size: once
cdr3_length: 13
d_call: .
j_call: TRBJ1-3
cdr3_nt: TGTGCCATCAGGGACAGCTCCGGAAACACCATATATTTT
cdr3_aa: CAIRDSSGNTIYF

v_call: TRBV30
clone_size: .
cdr3_length: 13
d_call: .
j_call: TRBJ2-7
cdr3_nt: TGTGCCTGGAGTGTTCGTATAGGTGGCGAGCAGTACTTC
cdr3_aa: CAWSVRIGGEQYF

v_call: TRBV28
clone_size: .
cdr3_length: 14
d_call: .
j_call: TRBJ1-1
cdr3_nt: TGTGCCAGCAGTTTAACGGGACGGCACACTGAAGCTTTCTTT
cdr3_aa: CASSLTGRHTEAFF

v_call: TRBV19
clone_size: .
cdr3_length: 13
d_call: TRBD2
j_call: TRBJ2-7
cdr3_nt: TGTGCCAGCGCGGGGGACGGATCCTACGAGCAGTACTTC
cdr3_aa: CASAGDGSYEQYF

v_call: TRBV29-1
clone_size: .
cdr3_length: 14
d_call: TRBD1
j_call: TRBJ1-2
cdr3_nt: TGCAGCGTTGAACGACAGGGGCGCGGCTATGGCTACACCTTC
cdr3_aa: CSVERQGRGYGYTF

v_call: TRBV29-1
clone_size: .
cdr3_length: 12
d_call: .
j_call: TRBJ2-2
cdr3_nt: TGCAGCGCCATTCCAGGCAGCGGGGAGCTGTTTTTT
cdr3_aa: CSAIPGSGELFF

v_call: TRBV7-3
clone_size: .
cdr3_length: 15
d_call: TRBD2
j_call: TRBJ2-5
cdr3_nt: TGTGCCAGCAGCCCCTCGGGGCTAGCGGGGGGGACCCAGTACTTC
cdr3_aa: CASSPSGLAGGTQYF

v_call: TRBV6-5
clone_size: .
cdr3_length: 12
d_call: .
j_call: TRBJ2-7
cdr3_nt: TGTGCCAGCAGTCAACTAGTTTACGAGCAGTACTTC
cdr3_aa: CASSQLVYEQYF

v_call: TRBV7-9
clone_size: once
cdr3_length: 15
d_call: .
j_call: TRBJ2-1
cdr3_nt: TGTGCCAGCAGCGCTAGGGGCACCGCCTACAATGAGCAGTTCTTC
cdr3_aa: CASSARGTAYNEQFF

v_call: TRBV19
clone_size: .
cdr3_length: 16
d_call: .
j_call: TRBJ2-3
cdr3_nt: TGTGCCAGTAGTATAGTGGCTAGCGCGGCTGGGGATACGCAGTATTTT
cdr3_aa: CASSIVASAAGDTQYF

v_call: TRBV3-1/TRBV3-2
clone_size: .
cdr3_length: 14
d_call: .
j_call: TRBJ1-5
cdr3_nt: TGTGCCAGCAGCCTTACCGTGGGCAATCAGCCCCAGCATTTT
cdr3_aa: CASSLTVGNQPQHF

v_call: TRBV28
clone_size: few
cdr3_length: 13
d_call: TRBD1
j_call: TRBJ1-1
cdr3_nt: TGTGCCAGCAGTTTCTCGGGACAGCCCCGGACTTTCTTT
cdr3_aa: CASSFSGQPRTFF

v_call: TRBV28
clone_size: .
cdr3_length: 16
d_call: TRBD1
j_call: TRBJ1-1
cdr3_nt: TGTGCCAGCAGTCTACCTGGGACAGGGGAAGGAACTGAAGCTTTCTTT
cdr3_aa: CASSLPGTGEGTEAFF

v_call: TRBV7-6
clone_size: once
cdr3_length: 17
d_call: TRBD2
j_call: TRBJ2-1
cdr3_nt: TGTGCCAGCAGCCCGCCCAAATGGCGGGGGGTTCACAATGAGCAGTTCTTC
cdr3_aa: CASSPPKWRGVHNEQFF

v_call: TRBV7-6
clone_size: .
cdr3_length: 17
d_call: TRBD2
j_call: TRBJ2-1
cdr3_nt: TGTGCCAGCAGCTTGTTTCTCCGGGGGGTCCCCTACAATGAGCAGTTCTTC
cdr3_aa: CASSLFLRGVPYNEQFF

v_call: TRBV6-4
clone_size: .
cdr3_length: 12
d_call: .
j_call: TRBJ1-2
cdr3_nt: TGTGCCAGCAGGGACATGGGCGGGGGCTACACCTTC
cdr3_aa: CASRDMGGGYTF

v_call: TRBV4-2
clone_size: once
cdr3_length: 15
d_call: .
j_call: TRBJ2-5
cdr3_nt: TGTGCCAGCAGCCAGTCCCCCCGGGCGGACGAGACCCAGTACTTC
cdr3_aa: CASSQSPRADETQYF

v_call: TRBV21-1
clone_size: once
cdr3_length: 16
d_call: .
j_call: TRBJ2-2
cdr3_nt: TGTGCCAGCAGCAATTGGGACCTGACGAGTCCCGGGGAGCTGTTTTTT
cdr3_aa: CASSNWDLTSPGELFF

v_call: TRBV20-1
clone_size: .
cdr3_length: 15
d_call: TRBD2
j_call: TRBJ2-5
cdr3_nt: TGCAGTGCTAGTTCTTTGGGAGGGCAGATGGAGACCCAGTACTTC
cdr3_aa: CSASSLGGQMETQYF

v_call: TRBV19
clone_size: .
cdr3_length: 14
d_call: .
j_call: TRBJ2-3
cdr3_nt: TGTGCCAGTAGTACCGGGACGGGCACAGATACGCAGTATTTT
cdr3_aa: CASSTGTGTDTQYF

v_call: TRBV4-2
clone_size: .
cdr3_length: 16
d_call: TRBD1
j_call: TRBJ2-1
cdr3_nt: TGTGCCAGCAGCCCCCTCGGGACAGGGGTCGACAATGAGCAGTTCTTC
cdr3_aa: CASSPLGTGVDNEQFF

v_call: TRBV7-2
clone_size: .
cdr3_length: 16
d_call: TRBD2
j_call: TRBJ2-7
cdr3_nt: TGTGCCAGCAGCTTACCCGGGACTAGCGCTTCCTACGAGCAGTACTTC
cdr3_aa: CASSLPGTSASYEQYF

v_call: TRBV11-2
clone_size: .
cdr3_length: 16
d_call: TRBD2
j_call: TRBJ2-7
cdr3_nt: TGTGCCAGCAGCCTCGGGGGGGAAAGCGGATTGTACGAGCAGTACTTC
cdr3_aa: CASSLGGESGLYEQYF

v_call: TRBV3-1/TRBV3-2
clone_size: .
cdr3_length: 15
d_call: TRBD2
j_call: TRBJ2-7
cdr3_nt: TGTGCCAGCAGCCTACGGACTAGCGCAGACTACGAGCAGTACTTC
cdr3_aa: CASSLRTSADYEQYF

v_call: TRBV5-1
clone_size: .
cdr3_length: 15
d_call: TRBD1
j_call: TRBJ2-7
cdr3_nt: TGCGCCAGCAGCTTGGAATCGGGACAGTCCTACGAGCAGTACTTC
cdr3_aa: CASSLESGQSYEQYF

v_call: TRBV5-1
clone_size: .
cdr3_length: 15
d_call: .
j_call: TRBJ1-6
cdr3_nt: TGCGCCAGCAGTTCCGGGACCACCTATAATTCACCCCTCCACTTT
cdr3_aa: CASSSGTTYNSPLHF

v_call: TRBV27
clone_size: .
cdr3_length: 17
d_call: TRBD2
j_call: TRBJ2-2
cdr3_nt: TGTGCCAGTCAGGGACTAGCTGAATTCGCGAACACCGGGGAGCTGTTTTTT
cdr3_aa: CASQGLAEFANTGELFF

v_call: TRBV28
clone_size: .
cdr3_length: 15
d_call: .
j_call: TRBJ2-2
cdr3_nt: TGTGCCAGCAGGTCCGGGACATCGAACACCGGGGAGCTGTTTTTT
cdr3_aa: CASRSGTSNTGELFF

v_call: TRBV29-1
clone_size: .
cdr3_length: 14
d_call: .
j_call: TRBJ2-1
cdr3_nt: TGCAGCGTTGATGGTGGATTCGGCTACAATGAGCAGTTCTTC
cdr3_aa: CSVDGGFGYNEQFF

v_call: TRBV28
clone_size: .
cdr3_length: 13
d_call: .
j_call: TRBJ1-4
cdr3_nt: TGTGCCAGCAGTCCCGCAGGAGTAGAAAAACTGTTTTTT
cdr3_aa: CASSPAGVEKLFF

v_call: TRBV10-3
clone_size: .
cdr3_length: 13
d_call: .
j_call: TRBJ2-7
cdr3_nt: TGTGCCATCAGTCCCGTTAGTGCCTACGAGCAGTACTTC
cdr3_aa: CAISPVSAYEQYF

v_call: TRBV6-4
clone_size: .
cdr3_length: 13
d_call: .
j_call: TRBJ2-3
cdr3_nt: TGTGCCAGCAGTGACGAGTTCACAGATACGCAGTATTTT
cdr3_aa: CASSDEFTDTQYF

v_call: TRBV5-4
clone_size: .
cdr3_length: 14
d_call: .
j_call: TRBJ1-1
cdr3_nt: TGTGCCAGCAGCCCCGCGGGGAGGGGGACTGAAGCTTTCTTT
cdr3_aa: CASSPAGRGTEAFF

v_call: TRBV20-1
clone_size: .
cdr3_length: 11
d_call: TRBD1
j_call: TRBJ2-7
cdr3_nt: TGCAGTGCTAGCGGACAGGGTAGGAAGTACTTC
cdr3_aa: CSASGQGRKYF

v_call: TRBV6-4
clone_size: .
cdr3_length: 20
d_call: TRBD2
j_call: TRBJ2-1
cdr3_nt: TGTGCCAGCAGTGACGACCCCGGACTAGCGGGAGAGAGGGACTACAATGAGCAGTTCTTC
cdr3_aa: CASSDDPGLAGERDYNEQFF

v_call: TRBV28
clone_size: .
cdr3_length: 14
d_call: .
j_call: TRBJ1-1
cdr3_nt: TGTGCCAGCATTGGCAGGGCTGTGCTTGCAGAAGCTTTCTTT
cdr3_aa: CASIGRAVLAEAFF

v_call: TRBV7-2
clone_size: .
cdr3_length: 13
d_call: .
j_call: TRBJ2-7
cdr3_nt: TGTGCCAGCAGCTTAGGGGGGGGCAACGAGCAGTACTTC
cdr3_aa: CASSLGGGNEQYF